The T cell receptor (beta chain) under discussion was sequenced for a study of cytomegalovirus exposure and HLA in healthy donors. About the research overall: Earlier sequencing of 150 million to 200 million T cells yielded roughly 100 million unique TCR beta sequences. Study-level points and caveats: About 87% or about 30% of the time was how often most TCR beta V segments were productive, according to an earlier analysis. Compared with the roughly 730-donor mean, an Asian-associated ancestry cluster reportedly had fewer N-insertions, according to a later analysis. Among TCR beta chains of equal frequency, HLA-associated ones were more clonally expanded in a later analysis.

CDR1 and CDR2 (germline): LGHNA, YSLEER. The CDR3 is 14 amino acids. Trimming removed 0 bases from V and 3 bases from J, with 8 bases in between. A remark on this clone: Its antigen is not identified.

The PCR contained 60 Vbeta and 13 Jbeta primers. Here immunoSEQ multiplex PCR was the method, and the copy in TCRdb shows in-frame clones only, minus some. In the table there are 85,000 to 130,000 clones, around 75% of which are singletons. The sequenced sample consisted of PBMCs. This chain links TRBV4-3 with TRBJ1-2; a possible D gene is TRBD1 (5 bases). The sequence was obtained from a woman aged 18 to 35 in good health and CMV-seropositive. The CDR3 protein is CASSQEGRDYGYTF. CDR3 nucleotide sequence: TGCGCCAGCAGCCAAGAGGGCAGGGACTATGGCTACACCTTC.